The source of this T cell receptor (beta chain) is a study of blood T cell repertoires in COVID-19. Overall study context: The study drew acute and convalescent COVID-19 samples from the United States, Italy and Spain. Nucleic acid was either cDNA or gDNA, and it came from T cells, B-cell-depleted T cells, or PBMCs.

Seattle's enrolled individuals joined amid active infection and were then monitored longitudinally. The CDR3 covers 14 residues. Germline CDR1 MNHEY, CDR2 SVGAGI. J gave up 3 bases and V 7 bases, and 6 bases lay outside the gene matches. Authors' processing steps: The assay estimated nucleated cells by amplifying reference gene primers. Generated by immunoSEQ multiplex PCR, the TCRdb table keeps only in-frame clones and is missing some. The DNA gave D and trimming, while V, J and clone size come from that table. The data show 150,000 to 180,000 clones, about 83% seen once. This chain connects TRBV6-5 to TRBJ1-2, with 9 bases matching TRBD1. The receptor was isolated from a woman in her sixties with COVID-19, enrolled during active disease. The sample comprised peripheral blood. CDR3: CASITGGADYGYTF. In nucleotides, the CDR3 is TGTGCCAGCATTACAGGGGGCGCGGACTATGGCTACACCTTC.